This TCR beta chain was observed in a study of persistence of HIV-infected CD4 T cells. The libraries were made with immunoSEQ version 4 in survey mode. Sequencing used immunoSEQ multiplex PCR; TCRdb keeps in-frame clones, though not all of them. The sample comprises more than 15,000 clones, more than 75% of which are singletons, and 6.5% to 8.5% rests with the top ten. Lysates of CMV-infected fibroblasts at around 10 ug/mL stimulated these cells. Sorting selected CD4+ T cells upregulating both CD40 ligand and CD69. Undetectable plasma HIV-1 RNA below 50 copies/mL lasted at least 4 years. Notes on the study in general: Degenerate expanded CDR3beta sequences were enriched among CMV- and Gag-responding cells.

Remarks on this clone: Its antigen is undetermined.

V gave up 4 bases and J gave up 2 bases; unmatched junction bases: 3. From germline, CDR1 is WSHSY and CDR2 SAAADI. CDR3 length: 14 residues. This TCR came from an adult man with HIV who was CMV-seropositive. The sequencing used CD4+ T cells sorted from PBMCs after approximately 20-hour stimulation, collected from a patient who received antiretroviral therapy. The chain joins TRBV10-2 to TRBJ2-7; TRBD1 matches 9 bases. This chain's CDR3 is CASSGRDRAYEQYF. In nucleotides, the CDR3 is TGCGCCAGCAGTGGCCGGGACAGGGCCTACGAGCAGTACTTC.